Below, 17 T cell receptor beta chains from the same sample are listed, as sequenced in a study of response to subunit inactivated influenza vaccine. TCRdb independently ran MiXCR on the RT-PCR reads; one entry per CDR3 protein. Of some 520,000 distinct CDR3 sequences in the sample, 16% were seen once. This specimen was CD4+ T cells sorted from PBMCs, taken roughly 24 months after vaccination. All receptors derive from a man aged 45 to 70 who received an inactivated influenza vaccine.

The chain carries TRBV20-1 and TRBJ1-1; D might be TRBD1 (6 bases). CDR3 length: 15 amino acids. The germline CDR1 and CDR2 sequences are DFQATT and SNEGSKA (reference sequence). V was cut by 3 bases and J by 0 bases, with 14 bases left in between. The CDR3 sequence: CSARTGGGLNTEAFF. Written as DNA, the CDR3 is TGCAGTGCTAGGACAGGCGGAGGGCTGAACACTGAAGCTTTCTTT.

This clonotype was detected many times. This chain uses TRBV29-1 with TRBJ2-7; D is undetermined. CDR1 and CDR2 (germline): SQVTM, ANQGSEA. The CDR3 spans 14 residues. Trimming took off 5 bases at V and 6 bases at J, with 20 bases between the two ends. The CDR3 loop is CSVRLLGSPGEQYF. DNA of the CDR3: TGCAGCGTTAGGCTCCTCGGGTCCCCGGGCGAGCAGTACTTC.

This clonotype was detected a few times. The J gene is TRBJ1-1, the V gene TRBV6-5, with D unclear. CDR1 and CDR2 from the germline V gene are MNHEY and SVGAGI. Between the trimmed V and J ends, which lost 0 bases and 7 bases, there was a span of 15 bases. The CDR3 length is 15 residues. DNA for the CDR3: TGTGCCAGCAGTTACTCGATCCTCAGGCCCTATGAAGCTTTCTTT. It encodes CASSYSILRPYEAFF.

This clonotype was found a few times. The rearrangement uses TRBV20-1 and TRBJ2-3, with D maybe TRBD2 (5 bases). The CDR3 consists of 12 residues. Germline V lookup: CDR1 DFQATT, CDR2 SNEGSKA (reference sequence). Trimming took 6 bases from V and 4 from J, leaving 11 bases between them. CDR3 amino acids: CSAASGSDTQYF. CDR3 bases: TGCAGTGCCGCGTCGGGATCAGATACGCAGTATTTT.

This clonotype has more than one count but fewer than ten. The chain links TRBV7-2 to TRBJ2-1; D may be TRBD2 (6 bases). The length of the CDR3 is 16 residues. Germline assignment: CDR1 SGHTA and CDR2 FQGNSA. V was trimmed by 5 bases and J by 9 bases, leaving 23 bases between them. The CDR3 here is CASSPLQTRGFGEQFF. DNA for the CDR3: TGTGCCAGCAGCCCACTCCAGACTAGGGGCTTCGGTGAGCAGTTCTTC.

This clonotype turned up a few times. The chain links TRBV27 to TRBJ1-1, with 7 bases fitting TRBD1. CDR3 size: 15 residues. Germline assignment: CDR1 MNHEY and CDR2 SMNVEV (reference sequence). The ends lost 6 bases at V and 0 bases at J; junction bases unmatched: 7. The CDR3 bases are TGTGCCAGCAGCTCGCGGGGACAGTTGAACACTGAAGCTTTCTTT. Amino acids: CASSSRGQLNTEAFF.

This clonotype was picked up a small number of times. The chain has TRBV6-1 and TRBJ2-1; 9 bases map to TRBD1. Unmatched junction bases numbered 13, after V lost 5 bases and J lost 14 bases. The V gene's germline CDR1 is MNHNS and CDR2 SASEGT. CDR3 length: 14 amino acids. The CDR3 coding sequence is TGTGCCAGCAGTATTGACAGGGGGAGGACCGGGGAGTTCTTC. This gives the protein CASSIDRGRTGEFF.

This clonotype was seen a few times. This chain uses TRBV18 with TRBJ2-3, with 8 positions matching TRBD2. CDR3 length: 14 amino acids. Germline trimming cut 0 bases from V and 11 bases from J; bases unmatched to any gene: 7. Germline V gene data show CDR1 as KGHSH and CDR2 as LQKENI. The CDR3 region is CASSPPGAAGVQYF. The CDR3 nucleotides read TGTGCCAGCTCACCACCCGGGGCAGCGGGAGTGCAGTATTTT.

The gene calls are TRBV21-1 and TRBJ2-1; the table's D call, TRBD1, was not checked against the DNA. TRBV21-1 counts as a pseudogene. This CDR3 has 19 amino acids. The CDR3 reads CASSVKKGTAEKVNGEQFF. The CDR3 DNA sequence: TGTGCCAGCAGCGTAAAAAAGGGGACGGCGGAAAAGGTCAACGGTGAGCAGTTCTTC.

V and J are TRBV5-1 and TRBJ2-1; the match to TRBD2 covers 7 bases. Trimming removed 2 bases from V and 8 bases from J; junction bases left unmatched: 4. Germline V CDR1 and CDR2: SGHRS, YFSETQ. This CDR3 comprises 13 residues. CDR3: CASSLGGRDEQFF. CDR3 nucleotide sequence: TGCGCCAGCAGCTTAGGTGGGAGGGATGAGCAGTTCTTC.

The gene calls are TRBV7-2 and TRBJ2-1; tentative D call: TRBD2 (6 bases). Germline V gives CDR1 SGHTA, CDR2 FQGNSA. This CDR3 spans 15 amino acids. Trimming removed 5 bases from V and 0 bases from J, with 11 bases in between. The CDR3 is CASSISGNSYNEQFF. As DNA, the CDR3 is TGTGCCAGCAGCATTAGCGGAAACTCCTACAATGAGCAGTTCTTC. Full variable domain (outside the CDR3, taken from reference TRBV7-2 and TRBJ2-1): GAGVSQSPSNKVTEKGKDVELRCDPISGHTALYWYRQSLGQGLEFLIYFQGNSAPDKSGLPSDRFSAERTGGSVSTLTIQRTQQEDSAVYLCASSISGNSYNEQFFGPGTRLTVL.

This clonotype has more than one count but fewer than ten. The chain carries TRBV5-1 and TRBJ2-3; 9 bases are a match to TRBD2. This CDR3 comprises 17 residues. The germline V gene has CDR1 SGHRS and CDR2 YFSETQ. With V trimmed by 0 bases and J by 4 bases, 9 bases remained unmatched. The CDR3 here is CASSLAAGGGAADTQYF. In DNA, the CDR3 is TGCGCCAGCAGCTTGGCCGCCGGCGGGGGGGCCGCAGATACGCAGTATTTT.

This clonotype was counted ten times or more. The chain joins TRBV4-1 to TRBJ2-1; 8 positions match TRBD2. The CDR3 contains 14 residues. V lost 3 bases and J lost 9; bases outside the gene matches: 7. CDR1 MGHRA and CDR2 YSYEKL come from the germline V gene. The CDR3 reads CASSQPRRGVEQFF. CDR3 DNA: TGCGCCAGCAGCCAGCCCCGGCGGGGGGTTGAGCAGTTCTTC.

This chain uses TRBV21-1 with TRBJ2-5; the table's D call, TRBD1, has no DNA check behind it. TRBV21-1 is a known pseudogene. The length of the CDR3 is 14 residues. The CDR3 reads CASSNGGRQETQYF. The CDR3, as DNA: TGTGCCAGCAGCAACGGGGGCAGACAAGAGACCCAGTACTTC.

J is TRBJ2-1 and V is TRBV7-3; 10 nucleotides match TRBD2. CDR1 SGHTA and CDR2 FQGTGA come from the germline V gene. With 5 bases clipped from V and 8 bases from J, the junction kept 15 bases outside the gene matches. The CDR3 spans 17 residues. CDR3 in DNA: TGTGCCAGCAGCCCCTCAGCGGGAGGGCCTCCTTTCGATGAGCAGTTCTTC. This gives the protein CASSPSAGGPPFDEQFF.

The chain links TRBV15 to TRBJ2-1; 16 bases align to TRBD2. The V segment lost 3 bases and the J segment 8 bases; nucleotides outside the gene matches: 1. Germline loops: CDR1 LNHNV, CDR2 YYDKDF (reference sequence). This CDR3 is built from 15 residues. CDR3 in DNA: TGTGCCACCAGCAGGGGACTAGCGGGAGGGGATGAGCAGTTCTTC. It yields the protein CATSRGLAGGDEQFF.

This clonotype was seen a few times. This chain joins TRBV10-2 and TRBJ2-7; maybe TRBD1 (6 bases). Germline CDR1 is WSHSY and CDR2 is SAAADI. The CDR3 totals 15 residues. Trimming stripped 4 bases from V and 0 bases from J, with 13 bases between. The CDR3 DNA reads TGCGCCAGCAGTGCCGGGACACTCACCTCCTACGAGCAGTACTTC. Protein: CASSAGTLTSYEQYF.